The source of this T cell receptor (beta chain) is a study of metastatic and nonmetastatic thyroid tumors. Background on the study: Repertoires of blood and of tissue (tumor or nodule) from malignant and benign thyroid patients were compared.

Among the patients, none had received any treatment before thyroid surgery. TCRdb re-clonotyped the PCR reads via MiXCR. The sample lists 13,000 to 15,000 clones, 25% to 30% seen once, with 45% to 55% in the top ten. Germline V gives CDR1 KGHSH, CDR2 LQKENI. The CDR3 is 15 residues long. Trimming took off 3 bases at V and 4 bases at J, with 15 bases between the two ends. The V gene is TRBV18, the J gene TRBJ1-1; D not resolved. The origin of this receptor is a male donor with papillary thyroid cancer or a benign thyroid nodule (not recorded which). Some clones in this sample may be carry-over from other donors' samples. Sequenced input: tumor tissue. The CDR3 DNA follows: TGTGCCAGCTCACCTAAGCCAGGAGAGATCACTGAAGCTTTCTTT. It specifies CASSPKPGEITEAFF.